This T cell receptor (beta chain) stems from a study of memory CD4+ T cells and cytomegalovirus serostatus. Turning to the study itself: This sample comes from healthy Belgian adults, roughly 9 CMV seropositive, 20 to 25 seronegative.

The sort gate was single viable CD3+CD4+CD8-CD45RO+ cells for memory CD4+ T cells. Total CD4+ T cells were enriched by CD4 positive selection. V lost 3 bases and J lost 4; bases outside the gene matches: 14. CDR3 length: 18 amino acids. Germline loops: CDR1 KGHSH, CDR2 LQKENI. TCRdb's table, derived via immunoSEQ multiplex PCR, lists solely in-frame clones and lacks some. The repertoire holds 56,000 or so clones, around 78% seen once, with 1.5% to 2% in the top ten. This TCR was recovered from an adult in good health and CMV-seronegative. This chain uses TRBV18 with TRBJ2-2; 7 nucleotides agree with TRBD2. The sample comprised memory CD4+ T cells from blood. As DNA, the CDR3 is TGTGCCAGCTCACCTTCCCGCGGGGGTATCACGAGCACCGGGGAGCTGTTTTTT. Residues: CASSPSRGGITSTGELFF. The variable domain in full, with the rest retrieved from reference TRBV18 and TRBJ2-2, is NAGVMQNPRHLVRRRGQEARLRCSPMKGHSHVYWYRQLPEEGLKFMVYLQKENIIDESGMPKERFSAEFPKEGPSILRIQQVVRGDSAAYFCASSPSRGGITSTGELFFGEGSRLTVL.